Each of the 28 T cell receptor beta chains below was sequenced from the same sample in a study of identical twins. TCRdb used MiXCR to reprocess the 5' RACE reads, holding one entry per CDR3 protein. The table lists hundreds of thousands of distinct CDR3 sequences, around a sixth of them singletons. These data were also filed under a second study, of T cells expressing NK-cell markers.

The sample comprised PBMCs. All receptors derive from a woman aged 18 to 35 in good health.

The chain is built from TRBV20-1 and TRBJ2-1, with D tentatively TRBD1 (5 bases). CDR1 and CDR2 from the germline V gene are DFQATT and SNEGSKA (reference sequence). This CDR3 contains 16 residues. Trimming cost V 0 bases and J 4 bases, with 16 bases left between them. In nucleotides, the CDR3 is TGCAGTGCTAGAGACCCCAGGGCGGCGGCTTACAATGAGCAGTTCTTC. Residues: CSARDPRAAAYNEQFF.

The chain carries TRBV7-3 and TRBJ2-1, with 9 bases fitting TRBD1. Trimming at V came to 3 bases and at J to 7 bases, leaving 7 bases not matched to a gene. The CDR3 extends over 15 amino acids. Germline-derived CDR1 and CDR2 are SGHTA and FQGTGA. The DNA of the CDR3 is TGTGCCAGCAGCTTGCCGGGACAGGGTACGAATGAGCAGTTCTTC. This codes for CASSLPGQGTNEQFF.

This clonotype was recorded a few times. The junction shows a germline mismatch at one end, possibly a read error. The V gene is TRBV6-2 or TRBV6-3, the J gene TRBJ2-1, with TRBD2 identical over 9 bases. Germline V gene data show CDR1 as MNHEY and CDR2 as SVGEGT. The CDR3 sequence is 12 residues long. For the CDR3, the DNA is TGCGCCGCTAGCGGGGCCTACAATGAGCAGTTCTTC. Residues: CAASGAYNEQFF.

This clonotype was picked up a small number of times. This rearrangement joins TRBV5-1 to TRBJ2-7, with 9 nucleotides matching TRBD1. Trimming cost V 0 bases and J 2 bases; bases outside gene matches: 3. This CDR3 has 15 residues. The germline V gene has CDR1 SGHRS and CDR2 YFSETQ. The CDR3 spells CASSLDRGRTYEQYF. The CDR3, as DNA: TGCGCCAGCAGCTTGGACAGGGGGCGTACCTACGAGCAGTACTTC.

There are many counts of this clonotype. This sequence joins TRBV29-1 and TRBJ2-7; no firm D call. Germline CDR1 SQVTM, CDR2 ANQGSEA. V shed 3 bases and J shed 2 bases, with 8 bases lying between them. The CDR3 length is 12 residues. For the CDR3, the DNA is TGCAGCGTTGAGTTTCAGGCCTACGAGCAGTACTTC. It specifies CSVEFQAYEQYF.

The chain couples TRBV28 to TRBJ2-7; D might be TRBD1 or TRBD2, each matching 5 bases. The ends were cut back, 6 bases at V and 7 bases at J, with 19 bases in the middle. This CDR3 comprises 14 residues. Looked up from germline, CDR1 is MDHEN and CDR2 is SYDVKM. The CDR3 nucleotides are TGTGCCAGCAGACCAGGGACGACCTCAGGGGAGCAGTACTTC. Protein sequence: CASRPGTTSGEQYF.

This rearrangement joins TRBV7-9 to TRBJ2-5; TRBD1 might be the D (6 bases). This CDR3 has 15 residues. V lost 1 base and J 2 bases, leaving 11 bases between the germline ends. Germline lookup yields CDR1 SEHNR and CDR2 FQNEAQ (reference sequence). Written as DNA, the CDR3 is TGTGCCAGCAGCTTAGGGACAGCAGGACAAGAGACCCAGTACTTC. This gives the protein CASSLGTAGQETQYF. The full variable domain, completed using reference TRBV7-9 and TRBJ2-5, is DTGVSQNPRHKITKRGQNVTFRCDPISEHNRLYWYRQTLGQGPEFLTYFQNEAQLEKSRLLSDRFSAERPKGSFSTLEIQRTEQGDSAMYLCASSLGTAGQETQYFGPGTRLLVL.

This chain joins TRBV5-5 and TRBJ2-2; TRBD1 or TRBD2 may be the D gene (6 bases each). The germline V gene has CDR1 SGHKS and CDR2 YYEKEE (reference sequence). This CDR3 has 18 residues. V gave up 4 bases and J gave up 5 bases, with 24 bases separating them. The CDR3 DNA reads as TGTGCCAGCAGCGCCTGGGGAGGCGGCCGAGGGGGAACCGGGGAGCTGTTTTTT. Amino acids: CASSAWGGGRGGTGELFF.

This clonotype was seen a few times. The chain uses TRBV15 and TRBJ2-7; 9 bases are a match to TRBD1. CDR1 and CDR2 (germline): LNHNV, YYDKDF (reference sequence). With V trimmed by 4 bases and J by 5 bases, 12 bases remained unmatched. The CDR3 is 16 amino acids. CDR3 loop: CATSTPGTGFSDEQYF. CDR3 nucleotides: TGTGCCACCAGCACGCCCGGGACAGGGTTTTCAGACGAGCAGTACTTC.

V is TRBV7-9 and J is TRBJ2-3; no clear D gene. V was shortened by 6 bases and J by 4 bases, with 17 bases between the two germline ends. This CDR3 is 15 amino acids long. The germline gives CDR1 SEHNR, CDR2 FQNEAQ (reference sequence). For the CDR3, the DNA is TGTGCCAGCAGACGGACGTTTGGGCTGTCAGATACGCAGTATTTT. Translated, it gives CASRRTFGLSDTQYF.

This clonotype has only a few counts. The chain is built from TRBV7-8 and TRBJ1-5; no firm D call. V was shortened by 5 bases and J by 0 bases, with 8 bases between the two germline ends. CDR3 size: 14 residues. Germline CDR1 is SGHVS and CDR2 is FQNEAQ. The CDR3 coding sequence is TGTGCCAGCAGCCCGCAGTATAGCAATCAGCCCCAGCATTTT. Protein product: CASSPQYSNQPQHF.

This clonotype was observed a few times. The chain has TRBV9 and TRBJ2-5, with D hard to call. The germline V and J ends were trimmed by 1 base and 4 bases, with 8 bases remaining between them. From germline, CDR1 is SGDLS and CDR2 YYNGEE. This CDR3 is built from 13 residues. This CDR3 is CASSVFQGETQYF. Here the CDR3 DNA reads TGTGCCAGCAGCGTATTCCAAGGAGAGACCCAGTACTTC.

V usage is TRBV20-1 and J usage is TRBJ1-3; the D gene is possibly TRBD1 (5 bases). CDR3 length: 14 residues. CDR1 is DFQATT, CDR2 SNEGSKA, per germline (reference sequence). V was shortened by 4 bases and J by 7 bases, with 17 bases between the two germline ends. CDR3: CSATRQTGVNTIYF. CDR3 bases: TGCAGTGCTACCCGACAGACCGGCGTGAACACCATATATTTT.

V and J are TRBV20-1 and TRBJ2-7, with 7 bases matching TRBD2. The CDR3 length is 12 residues. The germline gives CDR1 DFQATT, CDR2 SNEGSKA (reference sequence). J gave up 6 bases and V 7 bases, and 9 bases lay outside the gene matches. CDR3 coding DNA: TGCAGTGTAGGGAGGGAGTGGTCCGAGCAGTACTTC. Protein product: CSVGREWSEQYF.

V is TRBV6-1 and J is TRBJ2-5; TRBD2 aligns across 12 bases. V trimming: 6 bases; J trimming: 5 bases; junction bases outside the gene matches: 4. From germline, CDR1 is MNHNS and CDR2 SASEGT. The CDR3 has 14 amino acids. This CDR3 reads CASRWTSGDETQYF. CDR3 nucleotides: TGTGCCAGCAGGTGGACTAGCGGGGACGAGACCCAGTACTTC.

The rearrangement joins TRBV29-1 to TRBJ1-1; TRBD1 might be the D (5 bases). The CDR3 length is 13 residues. With 4 bases removed from V and 5 bases from J, the gap between germline ends came to 14 bases. In germline, CDR1 is SQVTM, CDR2 ANQGSEA. Here the CDR3 reads CSVVFRVRTEAFF. CDR3 in DNA: TGCAGCGTTGTATTCAGGGTGAGGACTGAAGCTTTCTTT. Combining the CDR3 with reference TRBV29-1 and TRBJ1-1 gives the whole variable domain SAVISQKPSRDICQRGTSLTIQCQVDSQVTMMFWYRQQPGQSLTLIATANQGSEATYESGFVIDKFPISRPNLTFSTLTVSNMSPEDSSIYLCSVVFRVRTEAFFGQGTRLTVV.

This clonotype was observed a few times. The chain is built from TRBV11-2 and TRBJ2-7; TRBD2 is a possible D gene (5 bases). The CDR3 extends over 14 amino acids. Trimming stripped 3 bases from V and 4 bases from J, with 13 bases between. Germline V lookup: CDR1 SGHAT, CDR2 FQNNGV. The CDR3 spells CASSLFPGVYEQYF. The DNA of the CDR3 is TGTGCCAGCAGCTTGTTTCCCGGGGTATACGAGCAGTACTTC.

The chain links TRBV20-1 to TRBJ2-2; D is uncertain. This CDR3 spans 12 amino acids. V lost 7 bases, J lost 5 bases, and 11 bases lay in between. Per the germline V gene, CDR1 is DFQATT and CDR2 is SNEGSKA (reference sequence). The CDR3 nucleotides are TGCAGTGTGCTCGGGCAAACCGGGGAGCTGTTTTTT. It encodes CSVLGQTGELFF.

This clonotype was observed a few times. The rearrangement uses TRBV12-3 or TRBV12-4 and TRBJ1-1; perhaps TRBD1 as D (5 bases). The V end was cut by 5 bases, the J end by 8 bases, with 18 bases between. The CDR3 contains 14 residues. In DNA, the CDR3 is TGTGCCAGCAGTCCCACAGGACGAAGAGCGGAAGCTTTCTTT. Amino acid sequence: CASSPTGRRAEAFF.

The genes are TRBV20-1 and TRBJ2-3; possible D gene TRBD2, 6 bases. The CDR3 is 16 residues long. Trimming shortened V by 3 bases and J by 2 bases, and 18 bases separated the two germline ends. The germline V gene has CDR1 DFQATT and CDR2 SNEGSKA (reference sequence). DNA of the CDR3: TGCAGTGCTAGCGGGGGTGATATTATTTACACAGATACGCAGTATTTT. Translated: CSASGGDIIYTDTQYF.

The chain combines TRBV27 with TRBJ2-2, with D maybe TRBD1 (5 bases). Germline V gives CDR1 MNHEY, CDR2 SMNVEV (reference sequence). The CDR3 consists of 16 residues. The ends were cut back, 2 bases at V and 1 base at J, with 11 bases in the middle. CDR3 sequence reads: CASSLLGALNTGELFF. CDR3 sequence (DNA): TGTGCCAGCAGTTTACTTGGGGCTTTGAACACCGGGGAGCTGTTTTTT.

This clonotype has just a few counts. The chain joins TRBV12-3 or TRBV12-4 to TRBJ2-1; 13 bases are shared with TRBD2. The CDR3 has 14 residues. With V trimmed by 8 bases and J by 5 bases, 3 bases remained unmatched. The DNA for the CDR3 is TGTGCCAGCCGAACTAGCGGGAGGGACAATGAGCAGTTCTTC. Translated: CASRTSGRDNEQFF.

This rearrangement joins TRBV7-3 to TRBJ2-1; 7 positions match TRBD2. The CDR3 extends over 14 amino acids. The V segment lost 4 bases and the J segment 6 bases; nucleotides outside the gene matches: 6. The germline gives CDR1 SGHTA, CDR2 FQGTGA. CDR3 in DNA: TGTGCCAGCAGCTCTGGCGGGGGTAGCAATGAGCAGTTCTTC. Its protein is CASSSGGGSNEQFF.

V and J are TRBV11-2 and TRBJ2-3; 9 bases are shared with TRBD2. J was trimmed by 3 bases and V by 3 bases; bases with no gene match: 4. Germline CDR1 SGHAT, CDR2 FQNNGV. The CDR3 totals 15 residues. The CDR3 DNA follows: TGTGCCAGCAGCTTCTTTACTAGCGGGACAGATACGCAGTATTTT. It yields the protein CASSFFTSGTDTQYF.

This clonotype was counted only a few times. The V and J genes are TRBV20-1 and TRBJ2-1; 13 bases align to TRBD2. V shed 0 bases, J shed 4 bases, and the junction held 3 bases outside the gene matches. The CDR3 is 16 amino acids. Germline V gene sequence: CDR1 DFQATT, CDR2 SNEGSKA (reference sequence). The CDR3 DNA sequence: TGCAGTGCTAGAGATCGGACTAGCGGGGGATACAATGAGCAGTTCTTC. This translates into CSARDRTSGGYNEQFF.

This clonotype has only a few counts. V is TRBV12-3 or TRBV12-4 and J is TRBJ1-2, with D unresolved. V gave up 6 bases and J gave up 0 bases, with 11 bases separating them. The length of the CDR3 is 14 residues. The CDR3: CASRYSGSNYGYTF. The CDR3 DNA follows: TGTGCCAGCAGATACAGTGGGTCTAACTATGGCTACACCTTC.

CDR3 loop: CSAETGRGADTQYF. CDR3 in DNA: TGCAGTGCAGAGACAGGGCGGGGAGCAGATACGCAGTATTTT. The rearrangement joins TRBV20-1 to TRBJ2-3; possible D gene TRBD1, 7 bases. Germline-derived CDR1 and CDR2 are DFQATT and SNEGSKA (reference sequence). V was cut by 6 bases and J by 4 bases, with 17 bases left in between. CDR3 length equals 14 residues.

There are a few counts of this clonotype. The rearrangement uses TRBV20-1 and TRBJ1-2; D possibly corresponds to TRBD1 (5 bases). This CDR3 has 13 residues. Germline V CDR1 and CDR2: DFQATT, SNEGSKA (reference sequence). V lost 3 bases and J 2 bases, leaving 10 bases between the germline ends. The CDR3 DNA sequence: TGCAGTGCTAGCGAGTCAGGGAACTATGGCTACACCTTC. This gives the protein CSASESGNYGYTF.